The rows below give T cell receptor beta chains drawn from one sample of a study of T cell responses to AZD1222 COVID-19 vaccine. Some clones are missing from TCRdb's copy, which holds only in-frame ones; the method was immunoSEQ multiplex PCR. Of some 150,000 clones in the sample, 90% to 95% were seen once. The material sequenced was peripheral blood, taken on day 0 of AZD1222 vaccination. Receptor source: an adult in good health. CDR3s include the opening cysteine and the closing phenylalanine or tryptophan. D genes are given only for firm matches. Size tells how often a clone was seen (once, few, many) or the class of an expanded clone, and some rows leave it out.

D: TRBD2
J: TRBJ2-7
size: .
V: TRBV9
DNA: TGTGCCAGCAGCGCGCGGGGGGGCCTAGACGAGCAGTACTTC
CDR3: CASSARGGLDEQYF

D: .
J: TRBJ1-6
size: .
V: TRBV11-3
DNA: TGTGCCAGCAGGCCCTACGCGGTTCGTTCACCCCTCCACTTT
CDR3: CASRPYAVRSPLHF

D: TRBD2
J: TRBJ2-5
size: .
V: TRBV19
DNA: TGTGCCAGGGGGGGGACTAGACAAGAGACCCAGTACTTC
CDR3: CARGGTRQETQYF

D: .
J: TRBJ1-6
size: .
V: TRBV2
DNA: TGTGCCAGCAGTGAATGGCAGGGAAATTCACCCCTCCACTTT
CDR3: CASSEWQGNSPLHF

D: TRBD1
J: TRBJ1-2
size: .
V: TRBV3-1/TRBV3-2
DNA: TGTGCCAGCAGCCAAGATCAAGTCCACGGACAGGGACTAATGTATGGCTACACCTTC
CDR3: CASSQDQVHGQGLMYGYTF

D: .
J: TRBJ1-1
size: .
V: TRBV14
DNA: TGTGCCAGCAGCCCCTGGACTGCTGAAGCTTTCTTT
CDR3: CASSPWTAEAFF

D: .
J: TRBJ2-5
size: .
V: TRBV28
DNA: TGTGCCAGCATAAGCGTGGGGAGAGAGACCCAGTACTTC
CDR3: CASISVGRETQYF

D: .
J: TRBJ1-5
size: .
V: TRBV15
DNA: TGTGCCACCAGCACCCCAGGGATCCGGGTCAATCAGCCCCAGCATTTT
CDR3: CATSTPGIRVNQPQHF

D: .
J: TRBJ2-6
size: .
V: TRBV6-4
DNA: TGTGCCAGCAGTGACGGACACCACTCTGGGGCCAACGTCCTGACTTTC
CDR3: CASSDGHHSGANVLTF

D: .
J: TRBJ1-5
size: .
V: TRBV5-8
DNA: TGTGCCAGCAGCGGAACAGGAACTAGCAATCAGCCCCAGCATTTT
CDR3: CASSGTGTSNQPQHF

D: .
J: TRBJ2-1
size: .
V: TRBV21-1
DNA: TGTGCCACCCGGGGACTAGCGGGGGACAACTCCTACAATGAGCAGTTCTTC
CDR3: CATRGLAGDNSYNEQFF

D: TRBD1
J: TRBJ1-2
size: .
V: TRBV4-2
DNA: TGTGCCAGCAGCCAAACACCCCCGGGACAGGGGTTTTTAGGGAGTGGCTACACCTTC
CDR3: CASSQTPPGQGFLGSGYTF

D: TRBD2
J: TRBJ2-1
size: .
V: TRBV7-3
DNA: TGTGCCAGCAGCTCCGGACTAGCGGGAGGGAATGAGCAGTTCTTC
CDR3: CASSSGLAGGNEQFF

D: TRBD1
J: TRBJ1-2
size: .
V: TRBV9
DNA: TGTGCCAGCAGCGTGAAAAGGACAGGGGCGGATGGCTACACCTTC
CDR3: CASSVKRTGADGYTF

D: .
J: TRBJ2-4
size: .
V: TRBV28
DNA: TGTGCCAGCAGTTCTACTGCCAAAAACATTCAGTACTTC
CDR3: CASSSTAKNIQYF

D: .
J: TRBJ1-5
size: .
V: TRBV5-1
DNA: TGCGCCAGCAGCTTGGAAGGCGACGGTCAGCCCCAGCATTTT
CDR3: CASSLEGDGQPQHF

D: .
J: TRBJ2-1
size: .
V: TRBV9
DNA: TGTGCCAGCAGCATTTTTATTTCGGCAGGGGCTAATGAGCAGTTCTTC
CDR3: CASSIFISAGANEQFF

D: .
J: TRBJ1-2
size: .
V: TRBV9
DNA: TGTGCCAGCAGTTCCACCGGACAGAGCTATGGCTACACCTTC
CDR3: CASSSTGQSYGYTF

D: .
J: TRBJ1-5
size: .
V: TRBV11-2
DNA: TGTGCCAGCAGCGCAAGGACAGATAGCAATCAGCCCCAGCATTTT
CDR3: CASSARTDSNQPQHF

D: .
J: TRBJ1-4
size: .
V: TRBV7-9
DNA: TGTGCCAGCAGCTTCGGAACAGCAACTAATGAAAAACTGTTTTTT
CDR3: CASSFGTATNEKLFF

D: .
J: TRBJ2-1
size: .
V: TRBV5-4
DNA: TGTGCCAGCAGCCTAACGACAGGCCATGAGCAGTTCTTC
CDR3: CASSLTTGHEQFF

D: .
J: TRBJ1-5
size: .
V: TRBV2
DNA: TGTGCCAGCAGGTGGCTGTATAGCAATCAGCCCCAGCATTTT
CDR3: CASRWLYSNQPQHF

D: TRBD2
J: TRBJ2-1
size: .
V: TRBV4-2
DNA: TGTGCCAGCAGCTTCGGGGGGGTGGATGAGCAGTTCTTC
CDR3: CASSFGGVDEQFF

D: .
J: TRBJ1-5
size: few
V: TRBV19
DNA: TGTGCCAGTAGTATAGATCGCGGGGCGTGGGGGAGGCGTATTGCTCAGCCCCAGCATTTT
CDR3: CASSIDRGAWGRRIAQPQHF

D: .
J: TRBJ2-1
size: .
V: TRBV6-5
DNA: TGTGCCAGCAGTTACTCGGACTACTCCTACAATGAGCAGTTCTTC
CDR3: CASSYSDYSYNEQFF

D: .
J: TRBJ2-7
size: .
V: TRBV7-2
DNA: TGTGCCAGCAGCTTAACCCCTAGGGGGGGCGACGAGCAGTACTTC
CDR3: CASSLTPRGGDEQYF

D: TRBD1
J: TRBJ2-1
size: .
V: TRBV4-1
DNA: TGCGCCAGCAGCCTTTCCGGGACAGGGGGCAACAATGAGCAGTTCTTC
CDR3: CASSLSGTGGNNEQFF

D: .
J: TRBJ1-5
size: .
V: TRBV19
DNA: TGTGCCAGTAGTATGGAAGGGTTGGCACAGCCCCAGCATTTT
CDR3: CASSMEGLAQPQHF

D: .
J: TRBJ1-4
size: .
V: TRBV19
DNA: TGTGCCAGTAGTCCGGATAAGCATGAAAAACTGTTTTTT
CDR3: CASSPDKHEKLFF

D: TRBD1
J: TRBJ1-2
size: .
V: TRBV6-5
DNA: TGTGCCAGCAGTACTACAGGGGTAGTAAGGGGCTACACCTTC
CDR3: CASSTTGVVRGYTF

D: TRBD1
J: TRBJ1-1
size: .
V: TRBV19
DNA: TGTGCCAGTAGGGGAGGACAGGGGGCGGCCACTGAAGCTTTCTTT
CDR3: CASRGGQGAATEAFF

D: .
J: TRBJ1-5
size: .
V: TRBV7-9
DNA: TGTGCCAGCAGCCTCTCTGAAAGTCAGCCCCAGCATTTT
CDR3: CASSLSESQPQHF

D: TRBD2
J: TRBJ2-3
size: .
V: TRBV6-5
DNA: TGTGCCAGCAGTTTTAGCGGGGGAGGGGTAGATACGCAGTATTTT
CDR3: CASSFSGGGVDTQYF

D: .
J: TRBJ1-6
size: .
V: TRBV15
DNA: TGTGCCACCAGCAGAGATTCACCCCTCCACTTT
CDR3: CATSRDSPLHF

D: TRBD1
J: TRBJ2-7
size: .
V: TRBV7-9
DNA: TGTGCCAGCAAGGGGGCAGGGACCTACGAGCAGTACTTC
CDR3: CASKGAGTYEQYF

D: .
J: TRBJ2-2
size: .
V: TRBV4-3
DNA: TGCGCCAGCAGCCAAGAAAGAGGCACCGGGGAGCTGTTTTTT
CDR3: CASSQERGTGELFF

D: .
J: TRBJ2-5
size: .
V: TRBV4-2
DNA: TGTGCCAGCAGCCAAGATCTAGGGACCGAGACCCAGTACTTC
CDR3: CASSQDLGTETQYF

D: .
J: TRBJ2-7
size: .
V: TRBV2
DNA: TGTGCCAGCACCGGACAGTCCTACGAGCAGTACTTC
CDR3: CASTGQSYEQYF

D: .
J: TRBJ2-6
size: .
V: TRBV12-3/TRBV12-4
DNA: TGTGCCAGCCGCAACTCTGGGGCCAACGTCCTGACTTTC
CDR3: CASRNSGANVLTF

D: .
J: TRBJ1-4
size: .
V: TRBV4-3
DNA: TGCGCCAGCAGCCAGGTCACAACTATTGGTGAAAAACTGTTTTTT
CDR3: CASSQVTTIGEKLFF

D: TRBD2
J: TRBJ2-1
size: .
V: TRBV7-3
DNA: TGTGCCAGCAGCCTATCAGCGGGGGCCGGCAATGAGCAGTTCTTC
CDR3: CASSLSAGAGNEQFF

D: .
J: TRBJ1-2
size: once
V: TRBV21-1
DNA: TGTGCCAGCAGCAAAGCCCCAGAGTTCTATGGCTACACCTTC
CDR3: CASSKAPEFYGYTF

D: TRBD1
J: TRBJ1-3
size: .
V: TRBV15
DNA: TGTGCCACCAGCTCCGACAGGGCCGCTGGAAACACCATATATTTT
CDR3: CATSSDRAAGNTIYF

D: .
J: TRBJ1-2
size: .
V: TRBV9
DNA: TGTGCCAGCAGCGTAGGACCGACGAACACTAACTATGGCTACACCTTC
CDR3: CASSVGPTNTNYGYTF

D: .
J: TRBJ1-2
size: once
V: TRBV12-3/TRBV12-4
DNA: TGTGCCAGCAAAGGGGTTGGTAACTATGGCTACACCTTC
CDR3: CASKGVGNYGYTF

D: .
J: TRBJ2-5
size: once
V: TRBV7-6
DNA: TGTGCCAGCAGCCGTGACAGGCAAGAGACCCAGTACTTC
CDR3: CASSRDRQETQYF

D: .
J: TRBJ1-1
size: .
V: TRBV4-3
DNA: TGCGCCAGCAGCCCACACTTGGACACTGAAGCTTTCTTT
CDR3: CASSPHLDTEAFF

D: .
J: TRBJ1-2
size: once
V: TRBV18
DNA: TGTGCCAGCTCCCTGAGAGACAGGAACTATGGCTACACCTTC
CDR3: CASSLRDRNYGYTF

D: .
J: TRBJ1-6
size: .
V: TRBV19
DNA: TGTGCCACCTCCGAGGGCAGTATCCAAAAGACCCTCCACTTT
CDR3: CATSEGSIQKTLHF

D: TRBD2
J: TRBJ2-3
size: .
V: TRBV7-6
DNA: TGTGCCAGCAGCGTACTAGCGGCCCCTAGCACAGATACGCAGTATTTT
CDR3: CASSVLAAPSTDTQYF

D: TRBD2
J: TRBJ2-1
size: .
V: TRBV4-3
DNA: TGCGCCAGCAGCAGTGCGGGGGGCCTTTACAATGAGCAGTTCTTC
CDR3: CASSSAGGLYNEQFF

D: .
J: TRBJ1-3
size: .
V: TRBV7-2
DNA: TGTGCCAGCAGCTTAGGCCCGGACTCTGGAAACACCATATATTTT
CDR3: CASSLGPDSGNTIYF

D: .
J: TRBJ2-7
size: .
V: TRBV4-1
DNA: TGCGCCAGCAGCTTCAACCAGGGTACCTACGAGCAGTACTTC
CDR3: CASSFNQGTYEQYF

D: .
J: TRBJ2-7
size: .
V: TRBV6-5
DNA: TGTGCCAGCCTCGCCGGGTTCTACTACGAGCAGTACTTC
CDR3: CASLAGFYYEQYF

D: .
J: TRBJ1-2
size: .
V: TRBV27
DNA: TGTGCCAGCAGTTCCCGGGCCTCAAGGAGTGGCTACACCTTC
CDR3: CASSSRASRSGYTF

D: TRBD1
J: TRBJ1-3
size: .
V: TRBV5-1
DNA: TGCGCCAGCAGCCAAAGCAAATCGGACAGGGGAAACACCATATATTTT
CDR3: CASSQSKSDRGNTIYF

D: TRBD1
J: TRBJ1-6
size: once
V: TRBV7-2
DNA: TGTGCCAGCAGCACCGGGACAGGGTATTCACCCCTCCACTTT
CDR3: CASSTGTGYSPLHF

D: .
J: TRBJ1-5
size: .
V: TRBV27
DNA: TGTGCCAGCAGTTCGGGCCTAGCGGCCCAGCCCCAGCATTTT
CDR3: CASSSGLAAQPQHF

D: .
J: TRBJ2-7
size: once
V: TRBV3-1/TRBV3-2
DNA: TGTGCCAGCAGCTCCAGAAGTCCATTTGTGTTAGACGAGCAGTACTTC
CDR3: CASSSRSPFVLDEQYF